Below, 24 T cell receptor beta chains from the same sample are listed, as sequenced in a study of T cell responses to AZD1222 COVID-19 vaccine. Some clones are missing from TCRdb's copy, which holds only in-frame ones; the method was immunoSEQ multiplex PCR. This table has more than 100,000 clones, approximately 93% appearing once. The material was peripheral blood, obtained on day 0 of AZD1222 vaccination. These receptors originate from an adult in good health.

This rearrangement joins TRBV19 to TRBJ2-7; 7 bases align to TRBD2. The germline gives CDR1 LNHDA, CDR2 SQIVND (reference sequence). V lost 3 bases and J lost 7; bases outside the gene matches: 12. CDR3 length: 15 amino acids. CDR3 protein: CASSIPGGGSREQYF. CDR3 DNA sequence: TGTGCCAGTAGTATTCCGGGGGGAGGTTCACGTGAGCAGTACTTC.

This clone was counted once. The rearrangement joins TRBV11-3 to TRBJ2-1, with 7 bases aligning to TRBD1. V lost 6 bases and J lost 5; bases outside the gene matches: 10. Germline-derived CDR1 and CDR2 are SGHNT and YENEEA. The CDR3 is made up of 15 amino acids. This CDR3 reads CASSLGTDLNNEQFF. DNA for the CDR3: TGTGCCAGCAGTCTTGGGACAGACCTAAACAATGAGCAGTTCTTC.

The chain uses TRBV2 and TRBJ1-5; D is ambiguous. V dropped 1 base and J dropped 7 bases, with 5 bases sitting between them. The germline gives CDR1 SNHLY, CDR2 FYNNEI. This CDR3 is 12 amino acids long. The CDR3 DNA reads TGTGCCAGCAGTGAAGTGGACCAGCCCCAGCATTTT. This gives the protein CASSEVDQPQHF.

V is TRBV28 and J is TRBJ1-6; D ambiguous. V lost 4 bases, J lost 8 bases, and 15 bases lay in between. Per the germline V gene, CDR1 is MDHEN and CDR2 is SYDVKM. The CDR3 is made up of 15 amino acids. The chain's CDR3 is CASSWASWKDSPLHF. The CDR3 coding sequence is TGTGCCAGCAGTTGGGCGTCCTGGAAGGATTCACCCCTCCACTTT. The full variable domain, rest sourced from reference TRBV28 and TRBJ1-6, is DVKVTQSSRYLVKRTGEKVFLECVQDMDHENMFWYRQDPGLGLRLIYFSYDVKMKEKGDIPEGYSVSREKKERFSLILESASTNQTSMYLCASSWASWKDSPLHFGNGTRLTVT.

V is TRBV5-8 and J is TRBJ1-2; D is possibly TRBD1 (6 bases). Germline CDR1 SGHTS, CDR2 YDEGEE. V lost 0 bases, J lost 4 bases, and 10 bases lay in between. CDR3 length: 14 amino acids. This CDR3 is CASSLGRTVYGYTF. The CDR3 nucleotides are TGTGCCAGCAGCTTGGGTAGGACAGTCTATGGCTACACCTTC.

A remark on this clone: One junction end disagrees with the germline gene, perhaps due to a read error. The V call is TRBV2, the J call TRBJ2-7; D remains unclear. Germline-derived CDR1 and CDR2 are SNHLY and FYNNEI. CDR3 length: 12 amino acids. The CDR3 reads CASSEALGFLVF. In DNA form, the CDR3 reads TGTGCCAGCAGTGAAGCTTTAGGGTTCCTCGTTTTC. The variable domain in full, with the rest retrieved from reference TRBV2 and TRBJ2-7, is EPEVTQTPSHQVTQMGQEVILRCVPISNHLYFYWYRQILGQKVEFLVSFYNNEISEKSEIFDDQFSVERPDGSNFTLKIRSTKLEDSAMYFCASSEALGFLVFGPGTRLTVT.

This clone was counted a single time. The DNA of the CDR3 is TGTGCCAGCAGTTTTAGGGGGCTAGCGACGTACGAGCAGTACTTC. Translating it yields CASSFRGLATYEQYF. The rearrangement joins TRBV28 to TRBJ2-7, with D possibly TRBD1 on 7 matching bases. Trimming took 3 bases from V and 4 from J, leaving 16 bases between them. This CDR3 has 15 residues. Germline CDR1 is MDHEN and CDR2 is SYDVKM.

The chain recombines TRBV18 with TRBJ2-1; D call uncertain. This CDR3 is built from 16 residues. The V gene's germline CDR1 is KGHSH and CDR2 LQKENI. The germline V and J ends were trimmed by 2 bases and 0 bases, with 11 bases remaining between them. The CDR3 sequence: CASSPVLQISYNEQFF. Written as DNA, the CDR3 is TGTGCCAGCTCACCAGTCCTCCAGATCTCCTACAATGAGCAGTTCTTC.

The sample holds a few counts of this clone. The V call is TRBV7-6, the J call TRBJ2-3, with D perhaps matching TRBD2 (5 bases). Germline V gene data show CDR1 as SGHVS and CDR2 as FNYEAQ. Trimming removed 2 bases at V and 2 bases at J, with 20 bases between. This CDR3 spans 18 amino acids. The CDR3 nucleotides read TGTGCCAGCAGCTTATGGTTCGGGGTTTGGCCGGACACAGATACGCAGTATTTT. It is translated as CASSLWFGVWPDTDTQYF. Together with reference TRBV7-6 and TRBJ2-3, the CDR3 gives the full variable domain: GAGVSQSPRYKVTKRGQDVALRCDPISGHVSLYWYRQALGQGPEFLTYFNYEAQQDKSGLPNDRFSAERPEGSISTLTIQRTEQRDSAMYRCASSLWFGVWPDTDTQYFGPGTRLTVL.

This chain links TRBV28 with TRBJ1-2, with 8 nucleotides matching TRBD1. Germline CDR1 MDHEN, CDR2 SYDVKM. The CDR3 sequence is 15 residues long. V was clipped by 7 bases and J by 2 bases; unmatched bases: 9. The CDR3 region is CASKETRGRNYGYTF. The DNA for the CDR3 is TGTGCCAGCAAAGAGACCAGGGGGCGCAACTATGGCTACACCTTC.

The DNA of the CDR3 is TGTGCCAGTACCAAGAGGCAGGGTGAAGATGAAGCTTTCTTT. This translates into CASTKRQGEDEAFF. The rearrangement links TRBV19 to TRBJ1-1; D perhaps matches TRBD1 (5 bases). This CDR3 has 14 amino acids. Germline lookup yields CDR1 LNHDA and CDR2 SQIVND (reference sequence). Trimming removed 7 bases from V and 7 bases from J, with 19 bases in between. Together with reference TRBV19 and TRBJ1-1, the CDR3 gives the full variable domain: DGGITQSPKYLFRKEGQNVTLSCEQNLNHDAMYWYRQDPGQGLRLIYYSQIVNDFQKGDIAEGYSVSREKKESFPLTVTSAQKNPTAFYLCASTKRQGEDEAFFGQGTRLTVV.

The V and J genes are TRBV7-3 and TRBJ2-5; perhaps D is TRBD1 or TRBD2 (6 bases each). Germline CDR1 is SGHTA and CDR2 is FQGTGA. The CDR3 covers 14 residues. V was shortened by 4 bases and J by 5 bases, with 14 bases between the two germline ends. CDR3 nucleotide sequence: TGTGCCAGCAGCTCGAGGGGGAGGACGGAGACCCAGTACTTC. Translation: CASSSRGRTETQYF. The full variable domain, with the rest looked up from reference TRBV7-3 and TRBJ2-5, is GAGVSQTPSNKVTEKGKYVELRCDPISGHTALYWYRQSLGQGPEFLIYFQGTGAADDSGLPNDRFFAVRPEGSVSTLKIQRTERGDSAVYLCASSSRGRTETQYFGPGTRLLVL.

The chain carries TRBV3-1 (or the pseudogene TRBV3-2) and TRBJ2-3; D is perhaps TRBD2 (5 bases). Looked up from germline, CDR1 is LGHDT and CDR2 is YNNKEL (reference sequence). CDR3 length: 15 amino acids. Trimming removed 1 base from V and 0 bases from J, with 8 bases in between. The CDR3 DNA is TGTGCCAGCAGCCAAGCGGGGTCTAGCACAGATACGCAGTATTTT. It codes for CASSQAGSSTDTQYF.

The CDR3 DNA reads as TGTGCCACTATGACAGGGAACTATGGCTACACCTTC. This codes for CATMTGNYGYTF. V usage is TRBV19 and J usage is TRBJ1-2, with 7 bases aligning to TRBD1. The CDR3 has 12 residues. The trim removed 10 bases at V and 2 bases at J, leaving 4 bases unmatched. Germline loops: CDR1 LNHDA, CDR2 SQIVND (reference sequence).

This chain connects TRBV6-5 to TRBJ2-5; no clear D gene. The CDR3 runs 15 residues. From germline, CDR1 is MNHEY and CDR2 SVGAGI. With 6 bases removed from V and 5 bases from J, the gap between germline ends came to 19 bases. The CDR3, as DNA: TGTGCCAGCAGCCATGGTACTCCAAAAGGGGAGACCCAGTACTTC. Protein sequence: CASSHGTPKGETQYF.

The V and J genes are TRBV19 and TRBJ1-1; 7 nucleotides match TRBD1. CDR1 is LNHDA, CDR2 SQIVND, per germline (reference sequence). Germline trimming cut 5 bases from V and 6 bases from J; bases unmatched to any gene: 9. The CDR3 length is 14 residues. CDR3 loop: CASSAEYRGPEAFF. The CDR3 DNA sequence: TGTGCCAGTAGTGCCGAATACAGGGGACCTGAAGCTTTCTTT.

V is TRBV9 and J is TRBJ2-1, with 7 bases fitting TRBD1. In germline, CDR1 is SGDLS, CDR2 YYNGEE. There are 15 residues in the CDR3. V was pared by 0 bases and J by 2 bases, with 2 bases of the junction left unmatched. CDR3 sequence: CASSVATGPYNEQFF. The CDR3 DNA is TGTGCCAGCAGCGTAGCGACAGGGCCCTACAATGAGCAGTTCTTC.

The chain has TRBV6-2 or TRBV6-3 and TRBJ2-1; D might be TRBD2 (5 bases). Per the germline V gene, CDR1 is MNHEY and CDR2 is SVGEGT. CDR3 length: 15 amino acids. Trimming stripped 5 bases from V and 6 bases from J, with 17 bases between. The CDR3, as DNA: TGTGCCAGCAGTCCCTACACCCCTGGAGGCAATGAGCAGTTCTTC. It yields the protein CASSPYTPGGNEQFF.

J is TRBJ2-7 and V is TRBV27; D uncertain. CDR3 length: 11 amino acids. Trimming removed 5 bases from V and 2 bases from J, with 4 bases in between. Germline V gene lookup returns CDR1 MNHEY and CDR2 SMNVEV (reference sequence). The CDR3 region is CASSPAYEQYF. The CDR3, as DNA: TGTGCCAGCAGTCCCGCCTACGAGCAGTACTTC.

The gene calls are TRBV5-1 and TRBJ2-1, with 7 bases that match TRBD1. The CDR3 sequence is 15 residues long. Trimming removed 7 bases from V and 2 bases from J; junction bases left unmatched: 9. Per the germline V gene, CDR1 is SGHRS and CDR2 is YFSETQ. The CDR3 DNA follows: TGCGCCAGCTCCGAACTACAGGGGACCTACAATGAGCAGTTCTTC. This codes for CASSELQGTYNEQFF.

In nucleotides, the CDR3 is TGTGCCAGCAGTCCCGAGACCAGCAATCAGCCCCAGCATTTT. Amino acid sequence: CASSPETSNQPQHF. The chain joins TRBV28 to TRBJ1-5, with unresolved D. The CDR3 is 14 residues long. Germline V gene sequence: CDR1 MDHEN, CDR2 SYDVKM. V lost 5 bases and J 1 base, leaving 9 bases between the germline ends.

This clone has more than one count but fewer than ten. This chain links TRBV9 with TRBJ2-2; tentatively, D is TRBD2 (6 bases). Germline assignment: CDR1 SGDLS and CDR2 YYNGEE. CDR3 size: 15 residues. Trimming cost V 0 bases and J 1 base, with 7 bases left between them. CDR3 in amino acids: CASSVVRENTGELFF. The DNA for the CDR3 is TGTGCCAGCAGCGTAGTGCGGGAGAACACCGGGGAGCTGTTTTTT.

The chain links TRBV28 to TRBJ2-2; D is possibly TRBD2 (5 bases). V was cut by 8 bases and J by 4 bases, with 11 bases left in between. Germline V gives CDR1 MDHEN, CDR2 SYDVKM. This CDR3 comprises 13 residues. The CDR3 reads CASGLSLTGELFF. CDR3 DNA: TGTGCCAGCGGACTTTCTCTCACCGGGGAGCTGTTTTTT.

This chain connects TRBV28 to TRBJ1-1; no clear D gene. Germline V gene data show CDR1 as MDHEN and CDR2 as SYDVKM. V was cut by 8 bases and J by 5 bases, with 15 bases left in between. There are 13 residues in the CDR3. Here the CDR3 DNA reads TGTGCCAGCCCTGGGAAGGTTAATACTGAAGCTTTCTTT. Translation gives CASPGKVNTEAFF.